Following are 21 T cell receptor beta chains from one sample sequenced in a study of cytomegalovirus exposure and HLA in healthy donors. PCR employed 60 Vbeta and 13 Jbeta primers. Libraries were prepared by immunoSEQ multiplex PCR; TCRdb keeps only in-frame clonotypes and omits some of them. The table shows 150,000 to 180,000 clones, with 70% to 80% occurring only once. Sequences were obtained from PBMCs. The source is a young man in good health and CMV-seropositive.

The sample holds a few counts of this clone. The V call is TRBV7-9, the J call TRBJ2-1; the D gene is possibly TRBD2 (6 bases). Germline CDR1 and CDR2: SEHNR and FQNEAQ (reference sequence). V gave up 5 bases and J gave up 5 bases, with 19 bases separating them. The CDR3 is 16 amino acids. The CDR3 loop is CASSVLPSEVNNEQFF. The CDR3 region has the DNA TGTGCCAGCAGCGTCCTCCCTAGCGAGGTCAACAATGAGCAGTTCTTC.

The V gene is TRBV15, the J gene TRBJ2-1; 12 nucleotides line up with TRBD2. With 4 bases clipped from V and 6 bases from J, the junction kept 4 bases outside the gene matches. This CDR3 comprises 15 residues. Germline V lookup: CDR1 LNHNV, CDR2 YYDKDF (reference sequence). CDR3 in amino acids: CATSIVLAGGNEQFF. The DNA of the CDR3 is TGTGCCACCAGCATCGTACTAGCGGGAGGCAATGAGCAGTTCTTC.

The count of this clone is one. V and J are TRBV2 and TRBJ2-3, with D perhaps TRBD2 (5 bases). The germline V gene has CDR1 SNHLY and CDR2 FYNNEI. The CDR3 has 15 amino acids. Trimming shortened V by 7 bases and J by 5 bases, and 19 bases separated the two germline ends. CDR3: CASMEDRAAQDTQYF. DNA of the CDR3: TGTGCCAGCATGGAAGACCGAGCGGCACAAGATACGCAGTATTTT.

The V and J genes are TRBV11-3 and TRBJ2-1; 13 bases map to TRBD2. Germline CDR1 and CDR2: SGHNT and YENEEA. The CDR3 totals 17 residues. V was clipped by 4 bases and J by 2 bases; unmatched bases: 5. The CDR3 coding sequence is TGTGCCAGCAGCTGGAAAGGGACTAGCGGGACCTACAATGAGCAGTTCTTC. Protein product: CASSWKGTSGTYNEQFF.

The chain joins TRBV30 to TRBJ2-7; 7 bases align to TRBD2. Unmatched junction bases numbered 8, after V lost 2 bases and J lost 7 bases. Germline V gives CDR1 GTSNPN, CDR2 SVGIG (reference sequence). The CDR3 contains 13 residues. This chain's CDR3 is CAWSLLGGGEQYF. The DNA for the CDR3 is TGTGCCTGGAGTCTTCTCGGGGGAGGGGAGCAGTACTTC.

The rearrangement links TRBV7-8 to TRBJ1-1; D is perhaps TRBD1 (5 bases). CDR1 is SGHVS, CDR2 FQNEAQ, per germline. The CDR3 length is 15 residues. Trimming shortened V by 0 bases and J by 1 base, and 9 bases separated the two germline ends. For the CDR3, the DNA is TGTGCCAGCAGCTTAGCGACAGCGGGGAACACTGAAGCTTTCTTT. Amino acids: CASSLATAGNTEAFF. Filled out from reference TRBV7-8 and TRBJ1-1, the complete variable domain reads GAGVSQSPRYKVAKRGQDVALRCDPISGHVSLFWYQQALGQGPEFLTYFQNEAQLDKSGLPSDRFFAERPEGSVSTLKIQRTQQEDSAVYLCASSLATAGNTEAFFGQGTRLTVV.

The chain combines TRBV4-3 with TRBJ1-3; D perhaps matches TRBD1 (6 bases). The CDR3 sequence is 15 residues long. V was shortened by 0 bases and J by 7 bases, with 13 bases between the two germline ends. Germline CDR1 and CDR2: LGHNA and YSLEER. CDR3 in DNA: TGCGCCAGCAGCCAAGACACCGGGACAAGGAACACCATATATTTT. It translates to CASSQDTGTRNTIYF.

With respect to this clone: One end of the junction fails to match germline, which may point to a read error. This rearrangement joins TRBV7-7 to TRBJ1-3; TRBD1 matches at 11 bases. The CDR3 length is 15 residues. Germline V gives CDR1 SSHAT, CDR2 FNYEAQ (reference sequence). For the CDR3, the DNA is TGTGCTAGCAGCTTAGGACAGGGGGCAGGGGACACCATATATTTT. Translating gives CASSLGQGAGDTIYF.

The rearrangement joins TRBV7-2 to TRBJ1-2, with no clear D. The germline V and J ends were trimmed by 5 bases and 4 bases, with 20 bases remaining between them. The CDR3 is made up of 16 amino acids. Per germline, CDR1 SGHTA and CDR2 FQGNSA. The CDR3 nucleotides read TGTGCCAGCAGCGCGCTCGTCATTGTGAGGGCCTATGGCTACACCTTC. It translates to CASSALVIVRAYGYTF.

The rearrangement joins TRBV5-1 to TRBJ2-5, with 9 bases lining up with TRBD2. The V segment lost 0 bases and the J segment 1 base; nucleotides outside the gene matches: 4. The CDR3 loop spans 16 amino acids. Germline V gene data show CDR1 as SGHRS and CDR2 as YFSETQ. CDR3 in amino acids: CASSLDASGVQETQYF. Written as DNA, the CDR3 is TGCGCCAGCAGCTTGGACGCTAGCGGGGTCCAAGAGACCCAGTACTTC. Variable domain in full (rest from reference TRBV5-1 and TRBJ2-5): KAGVTQTPRYLIKTRGQQVTLSCSPISGHRSVSWYQQTPGQGLQFLFEYFSETQRNKGNFPGRFSGRQFSNSRSEMNVSTLELGDSALYLCASSLDASGVQETQYFGPGTRLLVL.

This sequence joins TRBV5-6 and TRBJ1-2, with TRBD1 as a possible D gene (6 bases). The CDR3 contains 15 residues. The V end was cut by 1 base, the J end by 8 bases, with 18 bases between. Germline values: CDR1 SGHDT, CDR2 YYEEEE. The CDR3 is CASSLRAGATGGYTF. The CDR3 nucleotides read TGTGCCAGCAGCTTGAGGGCAGGGGCTACGGGGGGCTACACCTTC.

The rearrangement links TRBV28 to TRBJ1-1; D remains ambiguous. CDR1 and CDR2 from the germline V gene are MDHEN and SYDVKM. Trimming took off 8 bases at V and 4 bases at J, with 8 bases between the two ends. The CDR3 length is 11 residues. The CDR3 DNA reads TGTGCCAGCCGCTATATCACTGAAGCTTTCTTT. It specifies CASRYITEAFF.

Here the CDR3 reads CASRQDLNYGYTF. The CDR3 DNA follows: TGTGCCAGCAGACAGGACCTTAACTATGGCTACACCTTC. The rearrangement joins TRBV6-6 to TRBJ1-2, with D possibly being TRBD1 (5 bases). Deletions cut 6 bases from V and 1 base from J, with 9 bases between. The germline CDR1 and CDR2 sequences are MNHNY and SVGAGI (reference sequence). CDR3 length: 13 amino acids.

The chain couples TRBV27 to TRBJ1-1; 8 bases line up with TRBD1. The germline CDR1 and CDR2 sequences are MNHEY and SMNVEV (reference sequence). This CDR3 contains 11 residues. The J segment lost 11 bases and the V segment lost 7 bases, leaving 6 bases of the junction unmatched. CDR3 DNA: TGTGCCAGCATCCAGGGGGCTAGGGCTTTCTTT. Translated: CASIQGARAFF.

The chain combines TRBV5-1 with TRBJ1-1; D gene ambiguous. This CDR3 comprises 14 residues. CDR1 is SGHRS and CDR2 is YFSETQ in the germline V gene. V shed 3 bases and J shed 4 bases, with 13 bases lying between them. The CDR3 spells CASSYPPPSTEAFF. The DNA for the CDR3 is TGCGCCAGCAGCTATCCCCCGCCGAGCACTGAAGCTTTCTTT. The full variable domain, with the rest looked up from reference TRBV5-1 and TRBJ1-1, is KAGVTQTPRYLIKTRGQQVTLSCSPISGHRSVSWYQQTPGQGLQFLFEYFSETQRNKGNFPGRFSGRQFSNSRSEMNVSTLELGDSALYLCASSYPPPSTEAFFGQGTRLTVV.

The J gene is TRBJ2-1, the V gene TRBV7-6; 10 nucleotides line up with TRBD2. CDR1 and CDR2 (germline): SGHVS, FNYEAQ. V lost 5 bases to trimming and J lost 4 bases; unmatched junction nucleotides: 5. This CDR3 contains 15 residues. CDR3 sequence: CASSLGLASYNEQFF. The CDR3 DNA reads TGTGCCAGCAGCCTGGGACTAGCGTCATACAATGAGCAGTTCTTC.

This CDR3 reads CASRPSPDRGQETQYF. In DNA, the CDR3 is TGCGCCAGCAGACCCTCCCCAGACAGGGGCCAAGAGACCCAGTACTTC. The V and J genes are TRBV5-1 and TRBJ2-5; TRBD1 aligns across 8 bases. The CDR3 loop spans 16 amino acids. The germline V gene encodes CDR1 SGHRS and CDR2 YFSETQ. V gave up 5 bases and J gave up 1 base; unmatched junction bases: 10.

The gene calls are TRBV6-1 and TRBJ1-5; D remains ambiguous. The germline V gene has CDR1 MNHNS and CDR2 SASEGT. This CDR3 comprises 14 residues. The ends were cut back, 1 base at V and 5 bases at J, with 9 bases in the middle. The CDR3 DNA is TGTGCCAGCAGTGAAGTCTTAGTTGATCAGCCCCAGCATTTT. Translation: CASSEVLVDQPQHF.

This chain connects TRBV9 to TRBJ1-2; TRBD1 might be the D (5 bases). The V and J ends lost 3 bases and 4 bases respectively, with 10 bases between them. CDR1 and CDR2 from the germline V gene are SGDLS and YYNGEE. The CDR3 spans 13 residues. The CDR3 DNA reads TGTGCCAGCAGCGGGACATTAATCTATGGCTACACCTTC. It translates to CASSGTLIYGYTF. The full variable domain, with the rest looked up from reference TRBV9 and TRBJ1-2, is DSGVTQTPKHLITATGQRVTLRCSPRSGDLSVYWYQQSLDQGLQFLIQYYNGEERAKGNILERFSAQQFPDLHSELNLSSLELGDSALYFCASSGTLIYGYTFGSGTRLTVV.

This clone has just one count. V usage is TRBV7-7 and J usage is TRBJ2-2; 14 positions match TRBD2. The V segment lost 5 bases and the J segment 4 bases; nucleotides outside the gene matches: 6. The germline V gene has CDR1 SSHAT and CDR2 FNYEAQ (reference sequence). The CDR3 is made up of 17 amino acids. This chain's CDR3 is CASSPRLAGGVTGELFF. CDR3 in DNA: TGTGCCAGCAGCCCCCGACTAGCGGGGGGGGTCACCGGGGAGCTGTTTTTT.

This chain links TRBV19 with TRBJ2-7, with 9 nucleotides matching TRBD2. The V segment lost 0 bases and the J segment 2 bases; nucleotides outside the gene matches: 5. Germline V CDR1 and CDR2: LNHDA, SQIVND (reference sequence). This CDR3 is 16 amino acids long. The CDR3 protein is CASSIDASGTPYEQYF. Written as DNA, the CDR3 is TGTGCCAGTAGTATAGATGCTAGCGGGACGCCCTACGAGCAGTACTTC.